A selection of T cell receptor beta chains follows, all from one sample in a study of T cell repertoires in cytomegalovirus infection. TCRdb re-called the reads with MiXCR, one entry per CDR3 protein. The sample includes roughly 800,000 distinct CDR3 sequences, 25% to 35% seen only once; the top ten take about an eighth. What these receptors recognize is not known. This sample comprised cultured CD8+ T cells from PBMCs, obtained from culture after CMV antigen stimulation. These receptors were taken from a human donor in good health (CMV status not recorded). Some clones in this sample may be carry-over from other donors' samples. Each CDR3 is given with its conserved first and last residue. A D gene is named only where the DNA matches it firmly. Clone size is not always given. Where it is, it says once, few, many or a class for expanded clones.

TRBJ2-5	TRBD1	many	TRBV7-2	TGTGCCAGCAGCTCCCGGACAGGGCTATCAGAGACCCAGTACTTC	CASSSRTGLSETQYF
TRBJ2-5	.	few	TRBV10-3	TGTGCCATCAGTGCTGGAGGGGGGAGGTGGGAGACCCAGTACTTC	CAISAGGGRWETQYF
TRBJ1-6	TRBD1	.	TRBV5-4	TGTGCCAGCAGCCCGGTCCCGGGACAGGGGACACGGAATTCACCCCTCCACTTT	CASSPVPGQGTRNSPLHF
TRBJ1-2	.	.	TRBV7-9	TGTGCCAGCAGCTTTAACCAGCCCGGTGATGGCTACACCTTC	CASSFNQPGDGYTF
TRBJ1-1	.	.	TRBV6-1	TGTGCCACGGGAATGGGGTGGGCCACTGAAGCTTTCTTT	CATGMGWATEAFF
TRBJ2-2	.	.	TRBV5-1	TGCGCCAGCAGCTTGGATCCAGGAACGAACACCGGGGAGCTGTTTTTT	CASSLDPGTNTGELFF
TRBJ1-2	TRBD1	.	TRBV7-8	TGTGCCAGCAGCTTAGGAAGAGGACAGGCCAGCTATGGCTACACCTTC	CASSLGRGQASYGYTF
TRBJ1-1	.	.	TRBV4-1	TGCGCCAGCATGTTAGCGCTGAACACTGAAGCTTTCTTT	CASMLALNTEAFF
TRBJ2-5	TRBD2	few	TRBV6-2/TRBV6-3	TGTGCCAGCAGTCTCCATTGGACTAGCGGGACACAAGAGACCCAGTACTTC	CASSLHWTSGTQETQYF
TRBJ2-1	TRBD1	.	TRBV15	TGTGCCACCAGCAGTAACAGGGGGCCCTCCAATGAGCAGTTCTTC	CATSSNRGPSNEQFF
TRBJ2-5	TRBD2	few	TRBV12-3/TRBV12-4	TGTGCCAGCAGTTCCTCCGGGACTAGCCAAGAGACCCAGTACTTC	CASSSSGTSQETQYF
TRBJ2-2	TRBD1	.	TRBV6-6	TGTGCCAGCAGTCAGGGGGTCGAGAACACCGGGGAGCTGTTTTTT	CASSQGVENTGELFF
TRBJ2-2	TRBD2	.	TRBV2	TGTGCCAGCAAGGCTAGCGGGGACACCGGGGAGCTGTTTTTT	CASKASGDTGELFF
TRBJ2-2	TRBD2	many	TRBV6-1	TGTGCCAGCAGACTCACTAGCGGGGGGTTCACCGGGGAGCTGTTTTTT	CASRLTSGGFTGELFF
TRBJ2-1	.	.	TRBV2	TGTGCCAGCAGTGAAGCGGCAGGGGCCCACAATGAGCAGTTCTTC	CASSEAAGAHNEQFF
TRBJ2-7	.	few	TRBV29-1	TGCAGCGTAGGCCGGGACTCCCCGGACGAGCAGTACTTC	CSVGRDSPDEQYF
TRBJ2-3	TRBD1	.	TRBV6-2/TRBV6-3	TGTGCCAGCAGACAGGGGACCGGGACAGATACGCAGTATTTT	CASRQGTGTDTQYF
TRBJ1-2	.	few	TRBV2	TGTGCCAGCAGGAAGGGGTACTATGGCTACACCTTC	CASRKGYYGYTF
TRBJ2-6	.	.	TRBV7-2	TGTGCCAGCAGCCCTAGAGACCCCCCCCCCTCTGGGGCCAACGTCCTGACTTTC	CASSPRDPPPSGANVLTF
TRBJ2-3	TRBD2	.	TRBV28	TGTGCCAGCAGCCGGACTAGCAGAACTAGCACAGATACGCAGTATTTT	CASSRTSRTSTDTQYF
TRBJ2-4	.	.	TRBV10-3	TGTGCCTCACAGGGTACGGGTCTCGAAAACATTCAGTACTTC	CASQGTGLENIQYF
TRBJ2-1	.	few	TRBV7-9	TGTGCCAGCAGCTTAAACCAACAAGGGTGGGATGAGCAGTTCTTC	CASSLNQQGWDEQFF
TRBJ2-7	.	.	TRBV5-6	TGTGCCAGCAGCCCGGGGCACACCTACGAGCAGTACTTC	CASSPGHTYEQYF
TRBJ1-2	TRBD1	few	TRBV12-3/TRBV12-4	TGTGCCAGCAGTCCACAGGGGTTGACCCATGGCTACACCTTC	CASSPQGLTHGYTF
TRBJ1-1	.	few	TRBV9	TGTGCCAGCAGCATGGACAGAGCTTTCTTT	CASSMDRAFF
TRBJ2-3	TRBD2	.	TRBV27	TGTGCCAGCAGTTTCAACAGCGGGGGGGCATTAGATACGCAGTATTTT	CASSFNSGGALDTQYF
TRBJ2-5	.	few	TRBV7-9	TGTGCCAGCAGCTTATTAGAGCTCCAAGAGACCCAGTACTTC	CASSLLELQETQYF
TRBJ2-7	.	few	TRBV7-9	TGTGCCAGCAGCCATCCCCTCTGGGGCGGACCCTACGAGCAGTACTTC	CASSHPLWGGPYEQYF
TRBJ1-1	.	.	TRBV2	TGTGCCAGCAAAAAACTGTCGCAGAACACTGAAGCTTTCTTT	CASKKLSQNTEAFF
TRBJ2-2	TRBD1	few	TRBV11-1	TGTGCCAGCAGCTCCCTTAGGGGGCCGGGCGGGGAGCTGTTTTTT	CASSSLRGPGGELFF
TRBJ1-6	TRBD1	.	TRBV5-6	TGTGCCAGCAGCTTACGACGACAGGGCCCTTTTTCACCCCTCCACTTT	CASSLRRQGPFSPLHF
TRBJ1-4	.	few	TRBV19	TGTGCCAGTAGTGAAGAGCTGGGGGCTAATGAAAAACTGTTTTTT	CASSEELGANEKLFF
TRBJ2-3	.	many	TRBV6-1	TGTGCCAGCACCTTGCTGACAGGCTTACCTTCTGGGAAAGATACGCAGTATTTT	CASTLLTGLPSGKDTQYF
TRBJ2-1	.	few	TRBV28	TGTGCCAGCAGTTTAGGGCAGGATTACTACAATGAGCAGTTCTTC	CASSLGQDYYNEQFF
TRBJ1-5	.	few	TRBV19	TGTGCCAGTAGTATAGAGGGAGTTTATAGCAATCAGCCCCAGCATTTT	CASSIEGVYSNQPQHF
TRBJ1-1	.	few	TRBV19	TGTGCCAGTACCCTGGGACCGCTGAACACTGAAGCTTTCTTT	CASTLGPLNTEAFF
TRBJ1-1	.	.	TRBV4-1	TGCGCCAGCAGCCAAGAAGCGGGAGTCGGGGCTGAAGCTTTCTTT	CASSQEAGVGAEAFF
TRBJ1-1	.	.	TRBV12-3/TRBV12-4	TGTGCCAGCATCCCTACAGGGAGCGCTTTAGCGAACACTGAAGCTTTCTTT	CASIPTGSALANTEAFF
TRBJ2-1	.	.	TRBV4-2	TGTGCCAGCAGCCAAGACGAAGGAGATGAGCAGTTCTTC	CASSQDEGDEQFF
TRBJ1-2	TRBD1	.	TRBV7-9	TGTGCCAGCAGCTTAGGACCACAGGGGGCCAAGACTGGCTACACCTTC	CASSLGPQGAKTGYTF
TRBJ2-1	.	.	TRBV28	TGTGCCAGCAGTTGGACATCCTACAATGAGCAGTTCTTC	CASSWTSYNEQFF
TRBJ1-3	TRBD1	.	TRBV27	TGTGCCAGCAGTCCCCACCGTTTCGGGACAGGGGGTGGAAACACCATATATTTT	CASSPHRFGTGGGNTIYF
TRBJ2-1	TRBD2	.	TRBV6-5	TGTGCCAGCAGCCCCGTGACCGGGGGGGTACTCTACAATGAGCAGTTCTTC	CASSPVTGGVLYNEQFF
TRBJ2-2	.	few	TRBV6-5	TGTGCCAGCAGTTACTTCGGGCCCAGGGGCGGGGAGCTGTTTTTT	CASSYFGPRGGELFF
TRBJ2-1	.	.	TRBV19	TGTGCCAGTAGTCGGACGGGCAACGATGAGCAGTTCTTC	CASSRTGNDEQFF
TRBJ2-1	.	.	TRBV24-1	TGTACCACCAGTGTCGGCGGCAGCTCCTACAATGAGCAGTTCTTC	CTTSVGGSSYNEQFF
TRBJ2-1	TRBD2	.	TRBV7-9	TGTGCCAGCAGCCCGCGACTAGCGGGGCCCAATGAGCAGTTCTTC	CASSPRLAGPNEQFF
TRBJ2-2	TRBD2	few	TRBV7-6	TGTGCCAGCAGCGAACTAGCGGGGGCTGACACCGGGGAGCTGTTTTTT	CASSELAGADTGELFF
TRBJ1-1	.	many	TRBV11-2	TGTGCCAGCAGCCGACTTTTGGGGGGCGACACTGAAGCTTTCTTT	CASSRLLGGDTEAFF
TRBJ1-2	.	.	TRBV6-1	TGTGCCAGCAGTGGGGGACCGGGACGGCGGGGTTACTATGATGGCTACACCTTC	CASSGGPGRRGYYDGYTF
TRBJ2-7	TRBD2	once	TRBV6-5	TGTGCCAGCAGTTACTCAGGGACTAGTAACGAGCAGTACTTC	CASSYSGTSNEQYF
TRBJ1-5	.	few	TRBV27	TGTGCCAGCAGACTGGGAGGGCCCCATCAGCCCCAGCATTTT	CASRLGGPHQPQHF
TRBJ1-1	.	.	TRBV13	TGTGCCAGCAGCTTAGTTCCGGGACGGGGTTTCTTT	CASSLVPGRGFF
TRBJ2-1	TRBD1	.	TRBV28	TGTGCCAGCAGTTTAACCGGGACAGGCATACAGCAGTTCTTC	CASSLTGTGIQQFF
TRBJ2-7	TRBD1	.	TRBV7-9	TGTGCCAGCAGCCAAGCGACAGGGGGCGAGCAGTACTTC	CASSQATGGEQYF
TRBJ2-5	TRBD2	few	TRBV4-2	TGTGCCAGCAGCCTGCGGCGGGGGGGCGTGGCAGAGACCCAGTACTTC	CASSLRRGGVAETQYF
TRBJ2-1	.	many	TRBV7-6	TGTGCCAGCAGCCATGCATCGGGACTTGAATACAATGAGCAGTTCTTC	CASSHASGLEYNEQFF
TRBJ1-1	.	.	TRBV2	TGTGCCAGCAGTGAGGGCTACGGGAACACTGAAGCTTTCTTT	CASSEGYGNTEAFF
TRBJ1-1	.	.	TRBV6-4	TGTGCCAGCAGTCCGGATATCTTGAACACTGAAGCTTTCTTT	CASSPDILNTEAFF
TRBJ1-5	.	.	TRBV19	TGTGCCAGTAGTATTTGGGGGACCAATCAGCCCCAGCATTTT	CASSIWGTNQPQHF